The clone carrying this T cell receptor (beta chain) was seen at least ten times. The antigen is undetermined. Germline V gives CDR1 SGDLS, CDR2 YYNGEE. With V trimmed by 0 bases and J by 0 bases, 0 bases remained unmatched. This CDR3 has 16 residues. Sample time point: sample taken at primary tumor resection. Whole RNA was taken from tumor, nontumor lung or frozen PBMC; it was then sequenced unsorted. The record originates from a study of spatial heterogeneity in lung cancer. Study summary: Tumor regions showed TCR transcript counts that correlated strongly with a T cell module score from matched bulk RNA-seq. Study results and caveats: Ubiquitous and regional expanded TCR counts mirrored ubiquitous and regional nonsynonymous mutation counts, respectively. In tumors, expanded intratumoral alpha and beta TCR counts tracked mutation counts.

Unique molecular identifiers tagged every individual TCR cDNA molecule. TCRdb analysed the 5' RACE reads with MiXCR anew, one entry per CDR3 protein. The table has 8,000 to 9,000 distinct CDR3 sequences, roughly 9.6% seen once. The clonotype comes from a male donor with early-stage non-small cell lung cancer. The V call is TRBV9, the J call TRBJ2-3, with 11 bases identical to TRBD2. Material: lung tumor tissue, obtained at surgery. The CDR3 coding sequence is TGTGCCAGCAGCGTAGTAGCGGGGGGGAGCACAGATACGCAGTATTTT. Residues: CASSVVAGGSTDTQYF.